The 7 T cell receptor beta chains given below trace back to one sample, sequenced in a study of T cell responses to AZD1222 COVID-19 vaccine. Libraries were prepared by immunoSEQ multiplex PCR; TCRdb keeps only in-frame clonotypes and omits some of them. The sample has under 140,000 clones, about 88% seen once. This specimen consisted of peripheral blood, obtained on day 0 of AZD1222 vaccination. Receptor source: an adult in good health.

This clone showed up just a few times. The chain employs TRBV4-2 and TRBJ1-4; 7 bases are shared with TRBD1. CDR1 and CDR2 from the germline V gene are LGHNA and YNFKEQ. V lost 3 bases, J lost 7 bases, and 11 bases stayed unmatched. CDR3 length equals 16 residues. The CDR3 loop reads CASSHGRQGSGEKLFF. Written as DNA, the CDR3 is TGTGCCAGCAGCCATGGACGACAGGGATCGGGTGAAAAACTGTTTTTT.

CDR3 DNA: TGCGCCAGCAGCGGGCCGGGACAGGGGATCGAAGGCTACACCTTC. Protein product: CASSGPGQGIEGYTF. V and J are TRBV4-1 and TRBJ1-2, with TRBD1 matching 10 bases. V shed 5 bases and J 8 bases; nucleotides not matched to a gene: 11. The CDR3 sequence is 15 residues long. From germline, CDR1 is MGHRA and CDR2 YSYEKL.

This chain links TRBV6-5 with TRBJ1-1; the match to TRBD1 covers 8 bases. This CDR3 contains 14 residues. After removal of 6 bases from V and 2 bases from J, the junction contained 5 bases not matched to a gene. Germline V lookup: CDR1 MNHEY, CDR2 SVGAGI. CDR3 residues: CASRKGQGNTEAFF. CDR3 bases: TGTGCCAGCAGAAAAGGACAGGGAAACACTGAAGCTTTCTTT.

Worth noting for this clone: Other DNA sequences from this sample encode an identical CDR3 as well. The chain employs TRBV2 and TRBJ2-7, with unresolved D. The CDR3 contains 11 residues. Germline CDR1 and CDR2: SNHLY and FYNNEI. V lost 4 bases and J 3 bases, leaving 4 bases between the germline ends. The CDR3 DNA reads as TGTGCCAGCAGTGTTGGCTACGAGCAGTACTTC. It specifies CASSVGYEQYF.

V usage is TRBV3-1 (or the pseudogene TRBV3-2) and J usage is TRBJ1-1; D gene unclear. Germline lookup yields CDR1 LGHDT and CDR2 YNNKEL (reference sequence). V lost 0 bases and J 6 bases, leaving 11 bases between the germline ends. The CDR3 sequence is 14 residues long. CDR3 sequence: CASSQDNGPAEAFF. The CDR3 DNA reads TGTGCCAGCAGCCAAGATAACGGGCCCGCTGAAGCTTTCTTT.

This clone showed up just a few times. This chain links TRBV7-8 with TRBJ2-2; D is possibly TRBD1 or TRBD2 (6 bases each). The V end lost 5 bases, the J end lost 5 bases, and 21 bases lay between the germline ends. CDR1 SGHVS and CDR2 FQNEAQ come from the germline V gene. CDR3 length: 17 amino acids. CDR3: CASSPNARGLRTGELFF. Here the CDR3 DNA reads TGTGCCAGCAGCCCGAACGCCCGGGGGCTTAGAACCGGGGAGCTGTTTTTT.

This chain joins TRBV9 and TRBJ1-1; D uncertain. CDR1 and CDR2 from the germline V gene are SGDLS and YYNGEE. The CDR3 is made up of 13 amino acids. The V end was cut by 3 bases, the J end by 4 bases, with 10 bases between. CDR3 coding DNA: TGTGCCAGCAGCGAGGGCGGGCGCACTGAAGCTTTCTTT. Protein sequence: CASSEGGRTEAFF.